Below, one T cell receptor (beta chain) is given with its context. Its specific antigen is unknown. Per-base qualities were not stored, and no clone one base away is much larger. This record belongs to a study of CD8 T cells in seronegative destructive rheumatoid arthritis (dated by TCRdb to the early 2020s). With regard to the full study: At the time of sampling, biological drugs were being given to most of the eight CND-RA patients. Researchers compared peripheral CD8+ TCRbeta repertoires from patients with CCP-negative destructive rheumatoid arthritis (CND-RA) against repertoires from newly diagnosed seropositive RA, seronegative RA and healthy controls. The seropositive RA, seronegative RA and healthy control comparison cohorts were obtained from an earlier published TCRbeta dataset rather than being newly sequenced.

From a lookup of the germline V gene, CDR1 and CDR2 are SQVTM and ANQGSEA. For this chain, trimming is 1 base at the V end and 9 bases at the J end, and the number of junction bases without a gene match is 6. Including cysteine and phenylalanine, the CDR3 has 14 amino acids. The sequence is cut down to CDR3 DNA, 42 bases in frame from base 1. Following the manufacturer's instructions, genomic DNA from CD8+ cells served as the input for TCRbeta sequencing. The immunoSEQ assay was used for TCRbeta sequencing, which was carried out at a genomics technology centre in Finland. Per the authors' processing: Clonotype tables generated by the immunoSEQ preprocessing pipeline were converted into VDJtools format, and non-productive clonotypes were filtered out. Samples with fewer than 10,000 reads were excluded, the remaining samples were subsampled to 10,000 reads, and most of the eight CND-RA samples met this threshold. The VDJtools CalcDiversityStats function was applied to data subsampled to 10,000 reads to calculate Shannon-Wiener, Simpson and clonality indices. To infer antigen specificity, non-singleton TCRbeta clonotypes were hard-matched against VDJdb, meaning no mismatches were allowed. CDR3 sequences that differed by a single amino acid (Hamming distance 1) were grouped into clusters that potentially share antigen targets. Public clonotypes were tested for group enrichment with one-sided Fisher's exact tests after resampling groups to six samples, repeated ten times. TCRdb retrieved this table from immuneACCESS and kept in-frame rearrangements only. Not all clones are present; in checked studies, unresolved V genes account for under half, and no reason is known for the remainder. V, J and clone size are taken as reported in that table, and D and trimming were inferred from the DNA itself. The sample table contains about 12,000 clones; only one count was recorded for roughly four fifths of them. The top ten clones comprise about a quarter of the sample.

What the authors observed across the whole study: Compared with controls and other RA subtypes, CND-RA repertoires contained more CMV-reactive and fewer influenza A-reactive CD8+ TCRbeta sequences. Across the approximately 110,000 clonotypes tested, no public clonotype enrichment survived Benjamini-Hochberg correction. Because diagnostic samples were lacking, the TCR repertoire differences may partly reflect years of poor disease control rather than having been present at onset. Once age was adjusted for, the CD8+ TCRbeta repertoires of CND-RA patients appeared less diverse and more clonal than the repertoires of other RA subtypes. The authors read the apparently distinct set of enriched public clonotypes carried by CND-RA patients as support for a separate disease subset. The study acknowledged the small size of the CND-RA cohort as a limitation.

CND-RA patients tested negative on the clinical CCP2 antibody test, and even with active therapy their joint destruction kept progressing. Every CND-RA patient showed typical joint destruction in the wrists and ankles and had failed conventional anti-rheumatic therapy. CND-RA patients were sampled after long disease histories, spanning decades in several cases, rather than at diagnosis. Roughly 53 millilitres of EDTA-anticoagulated peripheral blood were collected from each patient. Peripheral blood mononuclear cells were isolated by Ficoll-Paque PLUS density gradient separation. CD8+ cells were isolated from fresh or cryopreserved PBMCs by AutoMACS magnetic bead positive selection, with purity checked by flow cytometry. Nucleospin Tissue or Tissue XS kits were used to extract genomic DNA, which was then quantified on a Qubit 2.0 fluorometer.

Sequenced: CD8+ T cells from blood. This sequence was found in a woman aged 30-50 years with seronegative destructive rheumatoid arthritis. The V and J segments used are TRBV29-1 and TRBJ2-1; a stretch of 10 junction bases matches TRBD1. CDR3 reads: CSVEGQGAGGEQFF. The sequence in DNA is TGCAGCGTTGAAGGACAGGGGGCGGGCGGTGAGCAGTTCTTC.